This TCR beta chain was captured in a study of cytomegalovirus exposure and HLA in healthy donors. Study overall: When 300 to 400 donors were genotyped, approximately 80% of them were found to fall in the Caucasian-associated ancestry cluster. Notes on the study in general: It was shown in a later analysis that HLA-associated TCR beta chains were more clonally expanded than other, equally common chains. In a later analysis, CMV-associated beta chains were mostly HLA-associated, it appeared. It was taken for granted in presence/absence analyses that sequencing depth across donors was roughly uniform.

With regard to this clone: Its antigen remains unknown.

The PCR made use of 60 Vbeta and 13 Jbeta primers. Only in-frame clones appear in the TCRdb table, and some are missing; sequencing was by immunoSEQ multiplex PCR. This sample has 170,000 or so clones, with around 77% found just once. CDR1 and CDR2 from the germline V gene are MNHNS and SASEGT. The length of the CDR3 is 15 residues. V gave up 6 bases and J gave up 6 bases; unmatched junction bases: 8. The TCR originated in a woman in her twenties or thirties in good health and CMV-seronegative. The material sequenced was PBMCs. This rearrangement joins TRBV6-1 to TRBJ2-1; TRBD2 aligns across 10 bases. CDR3 in amino acids: CASSPIAGGINEQFF. CDR3 DNA: TGTGCCAGCAGCCCCATAGCGGGGGGCATCAATGAGCAGTTCTTC.